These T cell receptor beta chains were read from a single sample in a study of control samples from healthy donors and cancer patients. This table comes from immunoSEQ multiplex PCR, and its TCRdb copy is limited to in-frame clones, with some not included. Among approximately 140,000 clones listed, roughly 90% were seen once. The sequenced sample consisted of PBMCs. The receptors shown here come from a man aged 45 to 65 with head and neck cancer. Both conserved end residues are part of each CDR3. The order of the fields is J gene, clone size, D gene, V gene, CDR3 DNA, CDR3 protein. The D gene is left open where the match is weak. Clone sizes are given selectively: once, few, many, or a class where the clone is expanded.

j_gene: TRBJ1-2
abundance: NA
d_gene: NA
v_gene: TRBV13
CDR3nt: TGTGCCAGCAGTTCGCCACACGTCCCCGAGGAGGGCGGATATGGCTACACCTTC
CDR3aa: CASSSPHVPEEGGYGYTF

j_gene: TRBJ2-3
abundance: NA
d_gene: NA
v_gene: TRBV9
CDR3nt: TGTGCCAGCAGCGTAGGCCAGGGGATAGATACGCAGTATTTT
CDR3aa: CASSVGQGIDTQYF

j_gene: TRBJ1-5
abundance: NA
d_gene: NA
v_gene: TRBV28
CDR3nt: TGTGCCAGCAGTTCCTCCGCCCAGCCCCAGCATTTT
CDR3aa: CASSSSAQPQHF

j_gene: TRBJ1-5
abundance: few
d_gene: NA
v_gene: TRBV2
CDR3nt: TGTGCCAGCAGACCAGGCGGCAAGCATCAGCCCCAGCATTTT
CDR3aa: CASRPGGKHQPQHF

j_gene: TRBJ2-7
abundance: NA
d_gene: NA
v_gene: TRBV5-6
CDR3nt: TGTGCCAGCAGAGAGGCAGGGTCCTACGAGCAGTACTTC
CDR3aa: CASREAGSYEQYF

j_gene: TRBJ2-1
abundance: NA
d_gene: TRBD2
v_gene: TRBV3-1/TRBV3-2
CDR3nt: TGTGCCAGCAGCCGAAATCCGGGTTCGGGCGGGAGGGCCGGTAATGAGCAGTTCTTC
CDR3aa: CASSRNPGSGGRAGNEQFF

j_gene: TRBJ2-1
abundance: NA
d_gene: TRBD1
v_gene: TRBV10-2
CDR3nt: TGCGCCAGCAGTGGGACAGGGAAAAATGAGCAGTTCTTC
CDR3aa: CASSGTGKNEQFF

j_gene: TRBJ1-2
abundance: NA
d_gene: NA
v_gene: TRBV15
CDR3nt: TGTGCCACCAGCAGAGGAGGGTTTGGCTACACCTTC
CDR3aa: CATSRGGFGYTF

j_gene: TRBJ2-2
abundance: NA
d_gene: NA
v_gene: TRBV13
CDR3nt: TGTGCCAGCAGCAAGGACTCGAAGCTTAACACCGGGGAGCTGTTTTTT
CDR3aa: CASSKDSKLNTGELFF

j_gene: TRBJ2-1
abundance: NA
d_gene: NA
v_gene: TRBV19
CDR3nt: TGTGCCAGCATAGGGGGGAGCGGGACAGTCTTC
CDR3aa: CASIGGSGTVF

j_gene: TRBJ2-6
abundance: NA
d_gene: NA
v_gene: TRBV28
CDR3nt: TGTGCCAGCAGTGTCCAGGCCCAATCTGGGGCCAACGTCCTGACTTTC
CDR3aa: CASSVQAQSGANVLTF

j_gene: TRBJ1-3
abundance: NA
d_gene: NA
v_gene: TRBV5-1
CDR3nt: TGCGCCAGCAGCTCTACAAATTTCGAAGCCATATATTTT
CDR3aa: CASSSTNFEAIYF

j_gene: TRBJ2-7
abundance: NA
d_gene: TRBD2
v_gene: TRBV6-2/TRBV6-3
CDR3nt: TGTGCCAGCAGCCACTTTCCGGGACTAGCGGTTCTTAAAGGGTACGAGCAGTACTTC
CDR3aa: CASSHFPGLAVLKGYEQYF

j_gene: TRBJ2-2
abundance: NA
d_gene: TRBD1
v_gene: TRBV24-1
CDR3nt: TGTGCCACCGAGGACAGGCGGAACACCGGGGAGCTGTTTTTT
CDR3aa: CATEDRRNTGELFF

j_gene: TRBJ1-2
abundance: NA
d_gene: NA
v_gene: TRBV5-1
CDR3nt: TGCGCCAGCAGTGGAGGGGACGGCTACACCTTC
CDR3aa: CASSGGDGYTF

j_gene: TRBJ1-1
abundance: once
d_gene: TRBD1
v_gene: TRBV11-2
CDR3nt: TGTGCCAGCAGCTCCCAGGGGGACACTGAAGCTTTCTTT
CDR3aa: CASSSQGDTEAFF

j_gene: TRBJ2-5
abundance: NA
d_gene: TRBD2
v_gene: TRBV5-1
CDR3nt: TGCGCCAGCAGCTTAGCGACTAGCGGGACCGGGGGGGAGACCCAGTACTTC
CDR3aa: CASSLATSGTGGETQYF

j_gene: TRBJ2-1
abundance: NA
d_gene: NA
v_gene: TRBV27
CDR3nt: TGTGCCAGCAGCCTGGGGGGGGGCAACTCCTACAATGAGCAGTTCTTC
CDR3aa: CASSLGGGNSYNEQFF

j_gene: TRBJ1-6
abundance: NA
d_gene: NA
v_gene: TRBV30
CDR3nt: TGTGCCTGGAGTGTAATGGACAATTCACCCCTCCACTTT
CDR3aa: CAWSVMDNSPLHF

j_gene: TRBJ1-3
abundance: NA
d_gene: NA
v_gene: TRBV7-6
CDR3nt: TGTGCCAGCAGCTTAGGGACGAGCTCTGGAAACACCATATATTTT
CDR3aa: CASSLGTSSGNTIYF

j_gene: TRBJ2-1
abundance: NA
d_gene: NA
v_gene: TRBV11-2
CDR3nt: TGTGCCAGCAGCTTAGACCGGACCTCCTACAATGAGCAGTTCTTC
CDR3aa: CASSLDRTSYNEQFF

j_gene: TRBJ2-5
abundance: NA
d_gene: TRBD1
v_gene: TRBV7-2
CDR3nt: TGTGCCAGCAGCTTAGCCCACAGGGGGCAAGAGACCCAGTACTTC
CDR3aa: CASSLAHRGQETQYF

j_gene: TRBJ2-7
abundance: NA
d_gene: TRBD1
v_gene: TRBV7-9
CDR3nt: TGTGCCAGCAGCCCCCGGTACGGGACAGGCTACTACGAGCAGTACTTC
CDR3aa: CASSPRYGTGYYEQYF

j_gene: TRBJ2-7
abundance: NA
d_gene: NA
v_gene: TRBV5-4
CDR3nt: TGTGCCAGCAGCCCGGGGGCCGGGTATGAGCAGTACTTC
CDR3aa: CASSPGAGYEQYF

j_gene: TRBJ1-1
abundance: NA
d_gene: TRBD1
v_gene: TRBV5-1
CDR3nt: TGCGCCAGCAGCGGGGGGCGGGGGACAGGATTTACTGAAGCTTTCTTT
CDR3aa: CASSGGRGTGFTEAFF

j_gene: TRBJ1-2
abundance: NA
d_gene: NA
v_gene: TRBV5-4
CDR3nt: TGTGCCAGCAGGATTGGGGGGGCGCAAAATGGCTACACCTTC
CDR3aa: CASRIGGAQNGYTF

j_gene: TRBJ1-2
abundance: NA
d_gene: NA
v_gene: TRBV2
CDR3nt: TGTGCCAGCAATGAGGGTATGTCCTATGGCTACACCTTC
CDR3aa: CASNEGMSYGYTF

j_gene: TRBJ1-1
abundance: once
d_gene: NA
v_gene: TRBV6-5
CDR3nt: TGTGCCAGCTTCTCTCTGAACACTGAAGCTTTCTTT
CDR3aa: CASFSLNTEAFF

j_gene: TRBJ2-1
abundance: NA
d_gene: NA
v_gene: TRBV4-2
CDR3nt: TGTGCCAGCAGCCAAGAGGCTAAGAACGAGCAGTTCTTC
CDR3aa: CASSQEAKNEQFF